This T cell receptor (beta chain) is from a study of T cell repertoires in cytomegalovirus infection. Study background: Evidence of both CMV infection and a matching HLA type came from public TCR beta signatures. Study observations and caveats: CMV carriers with the relevant HLA were identified by cumulative public TCR beta family frequency. HLA-C-restricted CMV-specific TCR beta clonotypes were dominant in the ex vivo response.

Of note for this clonotype: Its antigen is currently unknown.

Each CDR3 protein gets one entry after TCRdb re-called the reads with MiXCR. The profile shows more than 50,000 distinct CDR3 sequences, about 33% of them singletons. The V gene lost 6 bases and the J gene lost 4 bases, with 15 bases spanning the gap. This CDR3 has 13 residues. CDR1 and CDR2 from the germline V gene are DFQATT and SNEGSKA (reference sequence). The source of this sequence is a human donor in good health (CMV status not recorded). Some clones in this sample may be carry-over from other donors' samples. This chain joins TRBV20-1 and TRBJ2-5, with D perhaps TRBD2 (6 bases). The sample was PBMCs, sequenced either directly or after in vitro stimulation (not recorded which). CDR3 protein: CSAPRRGSETQYF. DNA of the CDR3: TGCAGTGCCCCACGGAGGGGCTCAGAGACCCAGTACTTC.